This TCR beta chain was captured by sequencing in a study of blood T cell repertoires in COVID-19. With V trimmed by 5 bases and J by 6 bases, 15 bases remained unmatched. CDR3 length: 19 amino acids. Germline V lookup: CDR1 SGHTA, CDR2 FQGNSA. Only in-frame clones appear in the TCRdb table, and some are missing; sequencing was by immunoSEQ multiplex PCR. There are 100,000 to 150,000 clones in the sample; over 75% occur only once, and under 5% lies in the top ten. Material: peripheral blood. This receptor was taken from a man aged 55-75 years with acute or convalescent COVID-19. The J gene is TRBJ2-2, the V gene TRBV7-2; 13 bases fit TRBD2. This chain's CDR3 is CASSPRVGLAGSISGELFF. DNA for the CDR3: TGTGCCAGCAGCCCCCGGGTGGGACTAGCGGGGTCGATTTCCGGGGAGCTGTTTTTT.